The rows below give T cell receptor beta chains drawn from one sample of a study of response to subunit inactivated influenza vaccine. MiXCR, run by TCRdb on the RT-PCR reads, gives a single entry per CDR3 protein. The data show hundreds of thousands of distinct CDR3 sequences, around 14% seen once. The sequenced sample was PBMCs from blood, obtained roughly 12 days after vaccination. Every receptor here comes from a man aged 45 to 65 who received an inactivated influenza vaccine. CDR3s leave out the opening cysteine and the closing phenylalanine or tryptophan. Fields, in order: J gene, V gene, D gene, CDR3 protein. D genes are given only for firm matches.

TRBJ2-2	TRBV29-1	NA	SVLRQGNTGELF
TRBJ2-7	TRBV14	NA	ASSHIGTRSYEQY
TRBJ2-1	TRBV6-2/TRBV6-3	NA	ASSYSTGDEQF
TRBJ2-1	TRBV24-1	TRBD2	ATSDLSGRARF
TRBJ2-5	TRBV24-1	NA	ATSDLGARETQY
TRBJ1-1	TRBV5-1	NA	ASSEGIMNEAF
TRBJ2-2	TRBV5-6	TRBD2	ASSEGLAGGPYTGELF
TRBJ2-5	TRBV7-8	TRBD2	ASSLERLGRETQY
TRBJ2-3	TRBV5-4	NA	ASRQQGIADTQY
TRBJ2-5	TRBV12-5	TRBD1	ASGLVRDRGIETQY
TRBJ2-6	TRBV6-5	NA	ASSYRSSGANVLT
TRBJ2-3	TRBV20-1	TRBD2	SAKAGTHADTQY
TRBJ2-7	TRBV12-3/TRBV12-4	TRBD2	ASSFGLALYEQY
TRBJ2-1	TRBV29-1	NA	SVGSGDYNEQF
TRBJ2-3	TRBV7-3	NA	ASSLAGARTDTQY
TRBJ2-6	TRBV2	TRBD1	ASSPDRGSGANVLT
TRBJ2-7	TRBV3-1	TRBD2	ASSHMDSGSNEQY
TRBJ2-1	TRBV12-3/TRBV12-4	TRBD1	ASSGQGDLPYNEQF
TRBJ2-7	TRBV20-1	NA	SARGPGSHEQY
TRBJ2-1	TRBV29-1	TRBD2	SVGASGGWNEQF